This T cell receptor beta chain was sequenced for a study of CD4+ T cells in melanoma. Comment on this clone: Its antigen is as yet unknown.

Libraries were prepared by immunoSEQ multiplex PCR; TCRdb keeps only in-frame clonotypes and omits some of them. The data contain around 100,000 clones, 80% to 95% of them singletons. The CDR3 is 18 residues long. Germline CDR1 SGHRS, CDR2 YFSETQ. The J segment lost 0 bases and the V segment lost 0 bases, leaving 3 bases of the junction unmatched. Study-wide results and caveats: In melanoma, neoantigen-specific CD4+ T cells reportedly differed in differentiation state.

Sequenced: peripheral blood. The source is a human donor with melanoma. This chain uses TRBV5-1 with TRBJ2-2; 12 positions agree with TRBD2. The chain's CDR3 is CASSLVASGRANTGELFF. The CDR3 DNA sequence: TGCGCCAGCAGCTTGGTTGCTAGCGGGAGGGCGAACACCGGGGAGCTGTTTTTT.